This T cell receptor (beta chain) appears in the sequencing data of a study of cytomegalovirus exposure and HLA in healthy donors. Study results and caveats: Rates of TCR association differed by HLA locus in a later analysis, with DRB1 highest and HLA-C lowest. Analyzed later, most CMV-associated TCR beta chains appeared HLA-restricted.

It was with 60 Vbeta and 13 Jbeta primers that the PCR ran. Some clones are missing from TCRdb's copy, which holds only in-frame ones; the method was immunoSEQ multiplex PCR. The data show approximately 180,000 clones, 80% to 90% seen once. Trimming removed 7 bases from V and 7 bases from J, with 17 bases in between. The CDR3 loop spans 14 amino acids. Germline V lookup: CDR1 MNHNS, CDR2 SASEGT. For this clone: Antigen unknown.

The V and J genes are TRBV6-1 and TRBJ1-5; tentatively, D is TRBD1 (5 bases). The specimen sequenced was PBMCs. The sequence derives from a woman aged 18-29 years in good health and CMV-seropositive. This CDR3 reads CASILQERGQPQHF. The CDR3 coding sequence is TGTGCCAGCATCCTACAGGAGCGAGGACAGCCCCAGCATTTT.